A selection of T cell receptor beta chains follows, all from one sample in a study of identical twins. TCRdb itself ran the 5' RACE reads through MiXCR, one entry per CDR3 protein. The table lists 700,000 to 950,000 distinct CDR3 sequences, 9% to 15% of them singletons. The sample was also reused in another study, on yellow fever vaccine responses in identical twins.

Material for sequencing was PBMCs. The receptors here all came from a woman aged 18-35 years in good health. Each CDR3 is given with its conserved first and last residue.

TRBV4-1 | CASKQIAGVYNEQFF
TRBV4-1 | CASSQSGRDSFLKNTEAFF
TRBV4-2 | CASRGDRDNQPQHF
TRBV4-1 | CASSQHTPGTAYEQYF
TRBV20-1 | CSAISPSLNYNEQFF
TRBV5-1 | CASSLVHEGANVLTF
TRBV7-6 | CASSFNFYKETQYF
TRBV20-1 | CSARPTSGNSDTQYF
TRBV7-9 | CASSPRGRTPFTDTQYF
TRBV24-1 | CATPGQSIHDLNTEAFF
TRBV6-5 | CASSYSMRIAETFQETQYF
TRBV20-1 | CSARGGHSGGAETQYF
TRBV29-1 | CSVRGGEHNEQFF
TRBV10-3 | CAISESAGGEETQYF
TRBV12-5 | CASGLVRNEVTDTQYF
TRBV10-3 | CAISPSGGASETQYF
TRBV5-1 | CASSRGQGPNSPLHF
TRBV15 | CATSRDRSPSYGYTF
TRBV12-3/TRBV12-4 | CACSLGGLAETFYNEQFF
TRBV19 | CASSIGGVYNEQFF
TRBV6-2/TRBV6-3 | CASSYGAGGPNEQFF
TRBV7-8 | CASRPVTGIGGGITGELFF
TRBV7-9 | CASSLEGSSTNEKLFF
TRBV11-2 | CASSLESAGRTRSDTQYF
TRBV6-1 | CASRSVQGNSNQPQHF
TRBV2 | CARGTGASDEQFF
TRBV7-2 | CASSLAGLAGGPYNEQFF
TRBV28 | CASSFPQGSQETQYF
TRBV4-1 | CASSQDFETQYF
TRBV7-9 | CASSPPGISNYGYTF
TRBV20-1 | CSARDSNSETQYF
TRBV12-3/TRBV12-4 | CASSGGGLGETQYF
TRBV3-1 | CASSQTPEVGQETQYF
TRBV25-1 | CASSGSRGMNTEAFF
TRBV4-1 | CASSRTEPFPYNEQFF
TRBV19 | CASSIDRSPTGVHIQYF
TRBV6-2/TRBV6-3 | CASRRSGGASNEQFF
TRBV11-2 | CASSLGGLAGRTQYF